This T cell receptor beta chain was obtained from a study of T cells in Graves' hyperthyroidism and ophthalmopathy. As for the study in general: Peripheral blood was collected at initial diagnosis, before any treatment. Overall study findings and caveats: Most thyroid clonotypes expanded above 0.001 were also detected in blood.

This clonotype appeared once. Its matching antigen is unknown. TCR beta CDR3 regions were amplified from RNA. The HTBI set primed first-round TCR CDR3 RT-PCR. A single record per CDR3 protein comes from TCRdb applying MiXCR to the multiplex PCR reads. The sample contains 600,000 or so distinct CDR3 sequences, 13% to 15% of which appear only once. Diagnoses rested on clinical symptoms, serum thyroxine and TRAb, thyroid ultrasound and orbital computed tomography. Using more than 7.5 ml of fresh peripheral blood, PBMCs were prepared. Specimen: blood. The source of this sequence is a woman under 30 with Graves' ophthalmopathy.

The CDR3 loop reads CASSLPTSGTDTQYF. DNA for the CDR3: TGTGCCAGCAGCCTCCCAACTAGCGGCACAGATACGCAGTATTTT. The gene calls are TRBV7-3 and TRBJ2-3, with 7 nucleotides matching TRBD2. Germline assignment: CDR1 SGHTA and CDR2 FQGTGA. V was pared by 5 bases and J by 1 base, with 6 bases of the junction left unmatched. This CDR3 is built from 15 residues.